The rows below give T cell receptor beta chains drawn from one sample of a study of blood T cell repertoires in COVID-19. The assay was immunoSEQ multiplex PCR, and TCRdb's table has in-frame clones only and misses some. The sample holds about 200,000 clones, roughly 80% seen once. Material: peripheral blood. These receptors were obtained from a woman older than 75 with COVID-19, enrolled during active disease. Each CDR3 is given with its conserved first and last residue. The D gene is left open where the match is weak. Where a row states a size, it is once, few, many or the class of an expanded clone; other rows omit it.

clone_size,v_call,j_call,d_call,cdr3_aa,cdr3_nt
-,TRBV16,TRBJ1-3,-,CASSQVASSGNTIYF,TGTGCCAGCAGCCAGGTTGCGAGCTCTGGAAACACCATATATTTT
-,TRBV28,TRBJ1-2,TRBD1,CASSLTGGNYGYTF,TGTGCCAGCAGTCTGACAGGGGGGAACTATGGCTACACCTTC
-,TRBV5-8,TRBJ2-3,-,CASSLWASTDTQYF,TGTGCCAGCAGCTTGTGGGCTAGCACAGATACGCAGTATTTT
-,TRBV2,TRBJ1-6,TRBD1,CASSGGQGGSPLHF,TGTGCCAGCAGTGGGGGACAGGGGGGTTCACCCCTCCACTTT
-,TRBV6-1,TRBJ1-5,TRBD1,CASSEGTGGFQPQHF,TGTGCCAGCAGTGAAGGGACAGGGGGCTTTCAGCCCCAGCATTTT
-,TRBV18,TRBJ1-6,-,CASSPTGKNSPLHF,TGTGCCAGCTCACCCACAGGGAAAAATTCACCCCTCCACTTT
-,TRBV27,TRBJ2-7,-,CASSPSPGYEQYF,TGTGCCAGCAGTCCTTCCCCAGGGTACGAGCAGTACTTC
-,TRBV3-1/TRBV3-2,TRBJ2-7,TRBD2,CASSQGLAGGNEQYF,TGTGCCAGCAGCCAAGGGCTAGCGGGAGGGAATGAGCAGTACTTC
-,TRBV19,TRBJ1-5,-,CASSIVRQFGVGKGQPQHF,TGTGCCAGTAGTATAGTTCGACAGTTTGGTGTGGGGAAGGGTCAGCCCCAGCATTTT
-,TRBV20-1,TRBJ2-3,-,CSAAEHTQYF,TGCAGTGCAGCCGAGCATACGCAGTATTTT
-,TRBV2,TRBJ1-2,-,CASSEVPGTIGNGYTF,TGTGCCAGCAGTGAAGTCCCCGGGACTATTGGGAATGGCTACACCTTC
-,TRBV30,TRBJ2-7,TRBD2,CASRSGSYEQYF,TGTGCCTCTCGTAGCGGGAGTTACGAGCAGTACTTC
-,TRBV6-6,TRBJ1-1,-,CASRTVRTEAFF,TGTGCCAGCAGGACAGTCAGAACTGAAGCTTTCTTT
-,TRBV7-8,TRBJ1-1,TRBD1,CASSRRNQGVRHTEAFF,TGTGCCAGCAGCCGGAGAAACCAGGGGGTGAGGCACACTGAAGCTTTCTTT
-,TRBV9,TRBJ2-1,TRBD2,CASSVEGLRTAGGTYNEQFF,TGTGCCAGCAGCGTAGAGGGTTTAAGAACAGCGGGGGGAACTTACAATGAGCAGTTCTTC
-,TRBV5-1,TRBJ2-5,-,CASSLRPAGTRETQYF,TGCGCCAGCAGCTTGAGGCCGGCGGGGACTCGGGAGACCCAGTACTTC
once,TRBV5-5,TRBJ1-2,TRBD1,CASSLATGGYGYTF,TGTGCCAGCAGCTTGGCGACAGGGGGATATGGCTACACCTTC
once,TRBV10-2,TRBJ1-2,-,CASSESLAQSDRHGYTF,TGCGCCAGCAGTGAGTCGTTAGCCCAATCCGATAGACATGGCTACACCTTC
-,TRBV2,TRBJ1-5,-,CASSEARVGNQPQHF,TGTGCCAGCAGTGAAGCCAGGGTCGGCAATCAGCCCCAGCATTTT
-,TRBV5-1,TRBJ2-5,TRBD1,CASSLGTGTEETQYF,TGCGCCAGCAGCTTGGGTACCGGGACAGAAGAGACCCAGTACTTC
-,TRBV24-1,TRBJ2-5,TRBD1,CATSDPPGTENQETQYF,TGTGCCACCAGTGATCCCCCTGGGACAGAGAATCAAGAGACCCAGTACTTC
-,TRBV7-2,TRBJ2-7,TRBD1,CASSSRVGTGAYEQYF,TGTGCCAGCAGCAGTAGGGTCGGGACAGGGGCCTACGAGCAGTACTTC
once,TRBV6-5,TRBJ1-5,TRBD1,CASRGQGAQPQHF,TGTGCCAGCAGAGGACAGGGGGCTCAGCCCCAGCATTTT
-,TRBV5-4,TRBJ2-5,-,CASSPGQQETQYF,TGTGCCAGCAGCCCGGGACAACAAGAGACCCAGTACTTC
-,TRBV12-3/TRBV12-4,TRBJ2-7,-,CASSLVAAYEQYF,TGTGCCAGCAGTTTGGTAGCGGCATACGAGCAGTACTTC
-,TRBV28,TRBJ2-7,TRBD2,CASSFWTSGFTYEQYF,TGTGCCAGCAGTTTCTGGACTAGCGGGTTTACCTACGAGCAGTACTTC
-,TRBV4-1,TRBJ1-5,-,CASSQVPAGAYSNQPQHF,TGCGCCAGCAGCCAAGTCCCGGCAGGGGCCTATAGCAATCAGCCCCAGCATTTT
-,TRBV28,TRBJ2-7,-,CASSSWSLGGYEQYF,TGTGCCAGCAGTTCATGGTCCCTAGGGGGCTACGAGCAGTACTTC
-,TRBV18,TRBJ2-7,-,CASSPTRGRYEQYF,TGTGCCAGCTCACCGACTAGAGGACGCTACGAGCAGTACTTC
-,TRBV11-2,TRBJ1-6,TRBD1,CASRPGTGVHNSPLHF,TGTGCCAGCAGACCCGGGACAGGGGTCCATAATTCACCCCTCCACTTT
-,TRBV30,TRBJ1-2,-,CAWSSQGYYGYTF,TGTGCCTGGAGTTCACAGGGCTACTATGGCTACACCTTC
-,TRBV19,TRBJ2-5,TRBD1,CASRARDRGYETQYF,TGTGCCAGTAGGGCCCGGGACAGGGGGTACGAGACCCAGTACTTC
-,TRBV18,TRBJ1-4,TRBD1,CASSPPRRGLDEKLFF,TGTGCCAGCTCACCGCCCCGCAGGGGGCTTGATGAAAAACTGTTTTTT
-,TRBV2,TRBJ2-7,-,CASSQGYEQYF,TGTGCCAGCAGTCAGGGTTACGAGCAGTACTTC
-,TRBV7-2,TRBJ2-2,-,CASSLGHGGVTGELFF,TGTGCCAGCAGCTTAGGGCACGGGGGAGTCACCGGGGAGCTGTTTTTT
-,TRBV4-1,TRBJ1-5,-,CASSRLGGRDRNQPQHF,TGCGCCAGCAGCCGCCTGGGGGGGAGGGATCGCAATCAGCCCCAGCATTTT
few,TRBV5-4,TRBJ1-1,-,CASSPQQGRNTEAFF,TGTGCCAGCAGCCCACAACAGGGAAGGAACACTGAAGCTTTCTTT